The next 29 T cell receptor beta chains were all read from a single sample in a study of cytomegalovirus exposure and HLA in healthy donors. Primers: 60 Vbeta forward and 13 Jbeta reverse. Libraries were prepared by immunoSEQ multiplex PCR; TCRdb keeps only in-frame clonotypes and omits some of them. The data hold under 300,000 clones, with almost 85% observed a single time. The sample was PBMCs. These receptors were obtained from a woman in her 40s in good health and CMV-seropositive.

The chain uses TRBV7-6 and TRBJ2-2, with 9 bases that match TRBD1. V lost 4 bases, J lost 4 bases, and 7 bases stayed unmatched. The CDR3 length is 16 residues. Germline V gene data show CDR1 as SGHVS and CDR2 as FNYEAQ. The chain's CDR3 is CASSSAGTGITGELFF. The CDR3 DNA sequence: TGTGCCAGCAGCTCCGCGGGGACAGGGATCACCGGGGAGCTGTTTTTT.

The chain joins TRBV5-1 to TRBJ1-6; D is uncertain. The CDR3 covers 15 residues. CDR1 and CDR2 from the germline V gene are SGHRS and YFSETQ. Trimming shortened V by 4 bases and J by 7 bases, and 15 bases separated the two germline ends. The chain's CDR3 is CASSIEHGKNSPLHF. CDR3 nucleotides: TGCGCCAGCAGCATAGAACACGGGAAGAATTCACCCCTCCACTTT.

About this clone: In the same sample, other DNA sequences code for this CDR3. The chain uses TRBV5-4 and TRBJ2-2; TRBD2 matches 8 bases. Looked up from germline, CDR1 is SGHNT and CDR2 is YYREEE (reference sequence). The CDR3 consists of 15 residues. V dropped 2 bases and J dropped 3; count of bases not matched to a gene: 3. The CDR3 sequence is CASSLAGVDTGELFF. The CDR3 nucleotides are TGTGCCAGCAGCTTAGCGGGAGTCGACACCGGGGAGCTGTTTTTT.

V is TRBV6-1 and J is TRBJ2-3; D gene ambiguous. The CDR3 is 14 amino acids. Germline CDR1 and CDR2: MNHNS and SASEGT. The ends were cut back, 4 bases at V and 2 bases at J, with 10 bases in the middle. CDR3 sequence (DNA): TGTGCCAGCAGTGGCGATCCCTCCACAGATACGCAGTATTTT. Translated: CASSGDPSTDTQYF.

The chain couples TRBV10-1 to TRBJ2-7; 8 nucleotides match TRBD2. V lost 7 bases and J lost 0; bases outside the gene matches: 14. Germline lookup yields CDR1 WNHNN and CDR2 SYGVQD (reference sequence). This CDR3 comprises 17 residues. CDR3 in amino acids: CASMSTSGDKNSYEQYF. CDR3 bases: TGCGCCAGCATGAGCACTAGCGGCGACAAAAACTCCTACGAGCAGTACTTC.

The J gene is TRBJ2-7, the V gene TRBV19, with 8 bases lining up with TRBD1. V lost 3 bases to trimming and J lost 11 bases; unmatched junction nucleotides: 12. Germline CDR1 is LNHDA and CDR2 is SQIVND (reference sequence). CDR3 size: 14 residues. CDR3 sequence reads: CASSIGAGGDRKYF. CDR3 sequence (DNA): TGTGCCAGTAGTATTGGGGCAGGGGGCGACCGAAAGTACTTC.

The chain links TRBV7-2 to TRBJ2-5, with TRBD2 as a possible D gene (7 bases). This CDR3 contains 16 residues. Germline CDR1 reads SGHTA; CDR2 reads FQGNSA. Trimming removed 0 bases from V and 4 bases from J, with 15 bases in between. CDR3 in DNA: TGTGCCAGCAGCTTAGCAGGGGGAGGGTTTGGAGAGACCCAGTACTTC. Translation: CASSLAGGGFGETQYF.

The chain is built from TRBV11-2 and TRBJ2-7; D unclear. The CDR3 extends over 13 amino acids. Germline V gene lookup returns CDR1 SGHAT and CDR2 FQNNGV. Trimming cost V 2 bases and J 7 bases, with 12 bases left between them. DNA for the CDR3: TGTGCCAGCAGCTTAAGTCTAGTGTATGAGCAGTACTTC. Protein product: CASSLSLVYEQYF. The full variable domain, its missing parts supplied by reference TRBV11-2 and TRBJ2-7, is EAGVAQSPRYKIIEKRQSVAFWCNPISGHATLYWYQQILGQGPKLLIQFQNNGVVDDSQLPKDRFSAERLKGVDSTLKIQPAKLEDSAVYLCASSLSLVYEQYFGPGTRLTVT.

The chain joins TRBV7-2 to TRBJ2-3; 12 positions match TRBD2. V lost 5 bases to trimming and J lost 6 bases; unmatched junction nucleotides: 9. The CDR3 contains 16 residues. Germline lookup yields CDR1 SGHTA and CDR2 FQGNSA. The CDR3 nucleotides read TGTGCCAGCAGCCACAGACTAGCGGGGGCGGCGGATACGCAGTATTTT. Encoded protein: CASSHRLAGAADTQYF.

The chain employs TRBV14 and TRBJ1-1, with 10 bases matching TRBD1. The germline V gene has CDR1 SGHDN and CDR2 FVKESK. The trim removed 5 bases at V and 4 bases at J, leaving 10 bases unmatched. The CDR3 length is 16 residues. The CDR3: CASSTRTGGGGTEAFF. In nucleotides, the CDR3 is TGTGCCAGCAGCACCCGGACAGGGGGAGGCGGCACTGAAGCTTTCTTT.

The rearrangement links TRBV7-9 to TRBJ2-1; possible D gene TRBD2, 5 bases. V was shortened by 8 bases and J by 3 bases, with 14 bases between the two germline ends. The CDR3 runs to 14 residues. The germline V gene encodes CDR1 SEHNR and CDR2 FQNEAQ (reference sequence). CDR3 bases: TGTGCCAGCGCCCCCCTGGCGGGCTACAATGAGCAGTTCTTC. Translated: CASAPLAGYNEQFF.

The chain couples TRBV7-6 to TRBJ2-7; maybe TRBD1 (6 bases). Trimming removed 1 base from V and 1 base from J, with 11 bases in between. This CDR3 comprises 15 residues. Germline lookup yields CDR1 SGHVS and CDR2 FNYEAQ. The CDR3 sequence: CASSLEGTPSYEQYF. The DNA for the CDR3 is TGTGCCAGCAGCTTAGAGGGGACACCATCCTACGAGCAGTACTTC.

Points on this clone: The same CDR3 also results from other DNA sequences found in this sample. The chain uses TRBV30 and TRBJ2-5, with a possible D match to TRBD1 (5 bases). V was shortened by 3 bases and J by 2 bases, with 7 bases between the two germline ends. CDR1 is GTSNPN and CDR2 is SVGIG in the germline V gene (reference sequence). The CDR3 length is 12 residues. The CDR3 spells CAWSSGQETQYF. CDR3 DNA sequence: TGTGCCTGGAGCTCAGGGCAAGAGACCCAGTACTTC.

The chain is built from TRBV6-1 and TRBJ1-1; no definite D call. Germline lookup yields CDR1 MNHNS and CDR2 SASEGT. V was shortened by 4 bases and J by 1 base, with 7 bases between the two germline ends. The CDR3 runs 13 residues. The DNA for the CDR3 is TGTGCCAGCAGTGGGCAGGAGAACACTGAAGCTTTCTTT. Encoded protein: CASSGQENTEAFF.

The chain has TRBV2 and TRBJ1-3; D remains unclear. V lost 3 bases and J lost 0, with 12 bases in between. This CDR3 region has 16 residues. Germline V gene sequence: CDR1 SNHLY, CDR2 FYNNEI. The CDR3 is CASSEFGGNSGNTIYF. The DNA for the CDR3 is TGTGCCAGCAGTGAGTTTGGAGGGAACTCTGGAAACACCATATATTTT.

The chain carries TRBV25-1 and TRBJ1-4; 7 positions match TRBD1. Germline loops: CDR1 MGHDK, CDR2 SYGVNS. CDR3 length equals 14 residues. Germline trimming cut 7 bases from V and 5 bases from J; bases unmatched to any gene: 7. The DNA for the CDR3 is TGTGCCAGCACCCTGACAGGGCGAAATGAAAAACTGTTTTTT. It specifies CASTLTGRNEKLFF.

This clone was seen a handful of times. This rearrangement joins TRBV5-6 to TRBJ2-5; TRBD1 matches at 9 bases. The CDR3 extends over 14 amino acids. CDR1 and CDR2 from the germline V gene are SGHDT and YYEEEE. J lost 2 bases, V lost 4 bases, and 3 bases had no gene match. The CDR3 region is CASSLTGGQETQYF. CDR3 DNA sequence: TGTGCCAGCAGCCTGACAGGGGGGCAAGAGACCCAGTACTTC.

This chain uses TRBV7-3 with TRBJ2-1; 7 bases agree with TRBD1. Germline V gives CDR1 SGHTA, CDR2 FQGTGA. The CDR3 loop spans 14 amino acids. J was trimmed by 8 bases and V by 5 bases; bases with no gene match: 9. The CDR3 is CASSPVKGGDEQFF. In DNA form, the CDR3 reads TGTGCCAGCAGCCCTGTGAAAGGGGGCGATGAGCAGTTCTTC.

The rearrangement uses TRBV6-5 and TRBJ2-5; D might be TRBD2 (6 bases). Looked up from germline, CDR1 is MNHEY and CDR2 is SVGAGI. This CDR3 comprises 15 residues. Trimming took 7 bases from V and 0 from J, leaving 15 bases between them. CDR3: CASKVFGTYQETQYF. The CDR3 DNA is TGTGCCAGCAAAGTCTTCGGGACTTACCAAGAGACCCAGTACTTC.

The gene calls are TRBV7-2 and TRBJ1-1; D unclear. The CDR3 loop spans 12 amino acids. In germline, CDR1 is SGHTA, CDR2 FQGNSA. Trimming removed 4 bases from V and 5 bases from J, with 8 bases in between. The CDR3 nucleotides are TGTGCCAGCAGCTACGCGTGGACTGAAGCTTTCTTT. Translated, it gives CASSYAWTEAFF.

The rearrangement joins TRBV6-4 to TRBJ1-5, with 9 bases that match TRBD1. Germline values: CDR1 MRHNA, CDR2 SNTAGT. Trimming at V came to 3 bases and at J to 7 bases, leaving 1 base not matched to a gene. The CDR3 is 13 amino acids. The CDR3 nucleotides read TGTGCCAGCAGTGAGACAGGGGGACAGCCCCAGCATTTT. As protein: CASSETGGQPQHF.

The chain carries TRBV4-2 and TRBJ2-3; 7 nucleotides agree with TRBD2. Germline V gene data show CDR1 as LGHNA and CDR2 as YNFKEQ. The junction had 5 bases not matched to a gene; V was cut back by 5 bases and J by 3 bases. The CDR3 has 14 amino acids. The CDR3 here is CASSAFGGTDTQYF. The CDR3 DNA is TGTGCCAGCAGCGCTTTCGGGGGGACAGATACGCAGTATTTT.

The J gene is TRBJ1-3, the V gene TRBV7-2; 8 positions match TRBD1. The J segment lost 0 bases and the V segment lost 3 bases, leaving 4 bases of the junction unmatched. CDR1 and CDR2 from the germline V gene are SGHTA and FQGNSA. The CDR3 is made up of 16 amino acids. The CDR3 DNA sequence: TGTGCCAGCAGCTTTGACAGGGGCCTCTCTGGAAACACCATATATTTT. Its translation is CASSFDRGLSGNTIYF.

V and J are TRBV7-9 and TRBJ1-2; D is uncertain. CDR1 and CDR2 from the germline V gene are SEHNR and FQNEAQ (reference sequence). V shed 2 bases and J shed 4 bases, with 8 bases lying between them. The CDR3 is made up of 13 amino acids. The chain's CDR3 is CASSLSSFYGYTF. CDR3 in DNA: TGTGCCAGCAGCTTATCCAGTTTCTATGGCTACACCTTC.

This clone was counted many times. Written as DNA, the CDR3 is TGTGCCTGGAGTAGCGGGAGTTGGGCCGGGGAGCTGTTTTTT. This codes for CAWSSGSWAGELFF. The rearrangement uses TRBV30 and TRBJ2-2; TRBD2 matches at 8 bases. The CDR3 contains 14 residues. The J segment lost 6 bases and the V segment lost 2 bases, leaving 5 bases of the junction unmatched. Germline-derived CDR1 and CDR2 are GTSNPN and SVGIG (reference sequence).

This chain connects TRBV2 to TRBJ1-4; D not certain. This CDR3 spans 11 amino acids. CDR1 is SNHLY and CDR2 is FYNNEI in the germline V gene. Deletions cut 7 bases from V and 11 bases from J, with 11 bases between. The chain's CDR3 is CASTREVKLFF. In DNA, the CDR3 is TGTGCCAGCACCCGTGAGGTGAAACTGTTTTTT.

This chain connects TRBV27 to TRBJ2-7, with 10 bases matching TRBD2. CDR1 and CDR2 from the germline V gene are MNHEY and SMNVEV (reference sequence). The CDR3 is made up of 14 amino acids. V trimming: 2 bases; J trimming: 3 bases; junction bases outside the gene matches: 1. CDR3 bases: TGTGCCAGCAGTTTACGACTAGCGGGCTACGAGCAGTACTTC. It is translated as CASSLRLAGYEQYF.

CDR3 residues: CASSLHGGTTEAFF. The CDR3 bases are TGTGCCAGCAGTTTACATGGAGGGACCACTGAAGCTTTCTTT. This chain connects TRBV27 to TRBJ1-1; possible D gene TRBD1, 5 bases. The germline V gene has CDR1 MNHEY and CDR2 SMNVEV (reference sequence). V was shortened by 2 bases and J by 4 bases, with 11 bases between the two germline ends. The CDR3 length is 14 residues.

The J gene is TRBJ1-3, the V gene TRBV5-1, with 7 bases fitting TRBD1. Germline assignment: CDR1 SGHRS and CDR2 YFSETQ. The length of the CDR3 is 14 residues. The junction had 5 bases not matched to a gene; V was cut back by 4 bases and J by 4 bases. CDR3 in DNA: TGCGCCAGCAGCGAACCGGGACAGGGAAACACCATATATTTT. Protein product: CASSEPGQGNTIYF. The variable domain in full, with the rest retrieved from reference TRBV5-1 and TRBJ1-3, is KAGVTQTPRYLIKTRGQQVTLSCSPISGHRSVSWYQQTPGQGLQFLFEYFSETQRNKGNFPGRFSGRQFSNSRSEMNVSTLELGDSALYLCASSEPGQGNTIYFGEGSWLTVV.